The T cell receptor beta chain under discussion was sequenced for a study of neoadjuvant nivolumab and ipilimumab in lung cancer. About the study: The combination arm added day-1 ipilimumab 1 mg/kg to nivolumab 3 mg/kg on days 1, 15, 29.

Points from the study as a whole: TCR richness and clonality were higher in tumors than adjacent uninvolved lung. From pretherapy to surgery, tumor richness and clonality rose with dual therapy.

CDR3 length: 15 residues. The V gene lost 5 bases and the J gene lost 0 bases, with 11 bases spanning the gap. Germline CDR1 GTSNPN, CDR2 SVGIG (reference sequence). The assay was immunoSEQ multiplex PCR, and TCRdb's table has in-frame clones only and misses some. The sample includes roughly 20,000 clones, roughly 79% of them seen just once. Comments on this clone: The target antigen is unknown.

This clonotype was sampled from an adult with non-small cell lung cancer. The genes are TRBV30 and TRBJ2-6, with D perhaps matching TRBD1 (7 bases). The sample here was tumor tissue, taken after neoadjuvant nivolumab, alone or with ipilimumab, at or shortly before surgery. The CDR3 nucleotides are TGTGCCTGGTCCAGGGGGGACTCTGGGGCCAACGTCCTGACTTTC. This sequence encodes CAWSRGDSGANVLTF.